Below, 20 T cell receptor beta chains from the same sample are listed, as sequenced in a study of T-cell memory formation after mild COVID-19. TCRdb re-derived calls from the 5' RACE reads in MiXCR, one entry per CDR3 protein. The sample shows roughly 620,000 distinct CDR3 sequences, about 20% of them seen only once. Sequenced: PBMCs or a T cell subset sorted from them (not recorded which). Receptor source: an adult woman who had mild COVID-19 (a few samples of this study predate the infection). Cell type and time point are not known.

The chain uses TRBV25-1 and TRBJ2-7; D may correspond to TRBD1 or TRBD2 (6 bases each). Germline assignment: CDR1 MGHDK and CDR2 SYGVNS. The length of the CDR3 is 15 residues. V dropped 9 bases and J dropped 2 bases, with 20 bases sitting between them. The CDR3 nucleotides are TGTGCCAGTTGGGGGGCAAGGGGATTCGCCTACGAGCAGTACTTC. Amino acids: CASWGARGFAYEQYF.

The chain recombines TRBV9 with TRBJ2-5; 9 positions agree with TRBD2. The CDR3 consists of 17 residues. Germline CDR1 reads SGDLS; CDR2 reads YYNGEE. Trimming at V came to 2 bases and at J to 2 bases, leaving 10 bases not matched to a gene. The chain's CDR3 is CASSVGDSGGTQETQYF. The CDR3 DNA sequence: TGTGCCAGCAGCGTGGGGGACAGCGGGGGGACACAAGAGACCCAGTACTTC.

This clonotype was seen only a few times. This chain uses TRBV6-6 with TRBJ1-2; 12 bases line up with TRBD1. The CDR3 sequence is 17 residues long. Germline V CDR1 and CDR2: MNHNY, SVGAGI (reference sequence). Trimming cost V 2 bases and J 1 base; bases outside gene matches: 5. The CDR3 loop reads CASSYSRDRGLNYGYTF. The CDR3 DNA sequence: TGTGCCAGCAGTTACAGCCGGGACAGGGGGCTTAACTATGGCTACACCTTC.

In DNA, the CDR3 is TGTGCCAGCAGTTCAGGACAGCCCCATATTTATGGCTACACCTTC. Translation: CASSSGQPHIYGYTF. This sequence joins TRBV12-3 or TRBV12-4 and TRBJ1-2, with TRBD1 as a possible D gene (6 bases). There are 15 residues in the CDR3. V gave up 4 bases and J gave up 5 bases, with 17 bases separating them.

This clonotype was seen a few times. This sequence joins TRBV20-1 and TRBJ2-7, with TRBD2 identical over 14 bases. This CDR3 region has 16 residues. V dropped 3 bases and J dropped 4; count of bases not matched to a gene: 8. Germline assignment: CDR1 DFQATT and CDR2 SNEGSKA (reference sequence). CDR3 bases: TGCAGTGCTAGTGGGACTAGCGGGAGAGTCGAATACGAGCAGTACTTC. Translated, it gives CSASGTSGRVEYEQYF.

The chain carries TRBV7-2 and TRBJ1-2, with 7 bases aligning to TRBD1. The CDR3 totals 17 residues. Germline CDR1 SGHTA, CDR2 FQGNSA. Germline trimming cut 1 base from V and 3 bases from J; bases unmatched to any gene: 11. As DNA, the CDR3 is TGTGCCAGCAGCTTAGGCCTCGGGACAGCCGCCGACTATGGCTACACCTTC. Translation: CASSLGLGTAADYGYTF.

The chain has TRBV7-2 and TRBJ1-2; D perhaps matches TRBD1 (6 bases). From germline, CDR1 is SGHTA and CDR2 FQGNSA. This CDR3 region has 13 residues. Trimming stripped 0 bases from V and 4 bases from J, with 6 bases between. The CDR3: CASSLATGYGYTF. CDR3 nucleotide sequence: TGTGCCAGCAGCTTAGCGACAGGCTATGGCTACACCTTC.

A few counts support this clonotype. The genes are TRBV20-1 and TRBJ1-2, with TRBD1 identical over 8 bases. The CDR3 loop spans 16 amino acids. Germline values: CDR1 DFQATT, CDR2 SNEGSKA (reference sequence). V dropped 0 bases and J dropped 0; count of bases not matched to a gene: 6. The CDR3 nucleotides read TGCAGTGCTAGAGATGGCCCAGGGGGCCCTAACTATGGCTACACCTTC. Translated, it gives CSARDGPGGPNYGYTF.

The chain employs TRBV9 and TRBJ2-2; TRBD2 is a possible D gene (5 bases). V was pared by 6 bases and J by 6 bases, with 9 bases between. Per the germline V gene, CDR1 is SGDLS and CDR2 is YYNGEE. There are 12 residues in the CDR3. DNA of the CDR3: TGTGCCAGCAAGAGGGCCGCCGGGGAGCTGTTTTTT. Residues: CASKRAAGELFF.

In this sample, this clonotype turned up a few times. The chain is built from TRBV7-2 and TRBJ2-1, with D maybe TRBD2 (5 bases). Germline-derived CDR1 and CDR2 are SGHTA and FQGNSA. V gave up 5 bases and J gave up 0 bases, with 14 bases separating them. The CDR3 extends over 16 amino acids. The CDR3, as DNA: TGTGCCAGCAGCGCGGCGGGTAGCGTCTCCTACAATGAGCAGTTCTTC. Its protein product is CASSAAGSVSYNEQFF.

This clonotype was detected only a few times. The chain carries TRBV6-1 and TRBJ1-2, with a weak D call TRBD1 (5 bases). The germline gives CDR1 MNHNS, CDR2 SASEGT. The V gene lost 3 bases and the J gene lost 2 bases, with 16 bases spanning the gap. This CDR3 contains 16 residues. This CDR3 is CASSDILRGWNYGYTF. The CDR3 DNA reads as TGTGCCAGCAGTGATATTTTAAGGGGCTGGAACTATGGCTACACCTTC.

This clonotype was seen only a few times. One junction end disagrees with the germline gene, perhaps due to a read error. V gene TRBV4-1 combines with J gene TRBJ1-6; weak D call: TRBD1 (5 bases). The CDR3 length is 14 residues. Germline CDR1 is MGHRA and CDR2 is YSYEKL. CDR3 coding DNA: TGCGCCAGCAGCCCGACGCAAACAGGTGTACCCGTCCACTTT. Translation gives CASSPTQTGVPVHF.

The chain uses TRBV7-2 and TRBJ1-4, with a tentative D call TRBD1 (6 bases). The V end lost 2 bases, the J end lost 3 bases, and 10 bases lay between the germline ends. This CDR3 has 15 residues. Germline assignment: CDR1 SGHTA and CDR2 FQGNSA. The CDR3, as DNA: TGTGCCAGCAGCTTATTGACAGGATCTAATGAAAAACTGTTTTTT. This translates into CASSLLTGSNEKLFF.

This clonotype has more than one count but fewer than ten. The rearrangement links TRBV7-9 to TRBJ1-2; D unclear. V gave up 4 bases and J gave up 4 bases, with 7 bases separating them. Looked up from germline, CDR1 is SEHNR and CDR2 is FQNEAQ (reference sequence). CDR3 size: 12 residues. CDR3 in DNA: TGTGCCAGCAGCTCGGACTTCTATGGCTACACCTTC. Translated: CASSSDFYGYTF.

The rearrangement joins TRBV5-6 to TRBJ2-1; 8 bases match TRBD2. CDR3 length: 14 amino acids. The germline CDR1 and CDR2 sequences are SGHDT and YYEEEE. V gave up 0 bases and J gave up 8 bases; unmatched junction bases: 4. As DNA, the CDR3 is TGTGCCAGCAGCTTGGGACTAGCGAGCTATGAGCAGTTCTTC. Residues: CASSLGLASYEQFF.

The chain joins TRBV7-2 to TRBJ2-5, with D possibly matching TRBD2 (5 bases). Trimming stripped 1 base from V and 5 bases from J, with 8 bases between. The V gene's germline CDR1 is SGHTA and CDR2 FQGNSA. CDR3 size: 13 residues. DNA of the CDR3: TGTGCCAGCAGCTTAGGGTGGAGGGAGACCCAGTACTTC. Translating gives CASSLGWRETQYF.

V and J are TRBV20-1 and TRBJ2-5, with D perhaps being TRBD1 or TRBD2 (6 bases each). V lost 5 bases and J 5 bases, leaving 12 bases between the germline ends. CDR3 length: 12 residues. Germline loops: CDR1 DFQATT, CDR2 SNEGSKA (reference sequence). The CDR3 reads CSALGGWETQYF. Here the CDR3 DNA reads TGCAGTGCTTTAGGGGGGTGGGAGACCCAGTACTTC.

This clonotype was picked up many times. The chain combines TRBV7-2 with TRBJ2-1; 8 nucleotides line up with TRBD1. Germline V gives CDR1 SGHTA, CDR2 FQGNSA. V lost 5 bases, J lost 2 bases, and 5 bases stayed unmatched. The CDR3 covers 15 residues. CDR3 sequence reads: CASSPRDRPYNEQFF. The CDR3 coding sequence is TGTGCCAGCAGCCCCCGGGACAGGCCCTACAATGAGCAGTTCTTC.

This chain links TRBV5-1 with TRBJ1-4; D is possibly TRBD1 (5 bases). Germline loops: CDR1 SGHRS, CDR2 YFSETQ. The CDR3 is made up of 14 amino acids. Trimming pared 3 bases from V and 5 bases from J, leaving 11 bases between. The CDR3 region is CASSSTGLNEKLFF. The CDR3 region has the DNA TGCGCCAGCAGCTCCACAGGTTTGAATGAAAAACTGTTTTTT.

V gene TRBV24-1 combines with J gene TRBJ2-2; D is perhaps TRBD2 (5 bases). Deletions cut 3 bases from V and 5 bases from J, with 15 bases between. Looked up from germline, CDR1 is KGHDR and CDR2 is SFDVKD. The CDR3 contains 16 residues. CDR3 DNA: TGTGCCACCAGTGATCTCCGGGCAGGCGGGACCGGGGAGCTGTTTTTT. It is translated as CATSDLRAGGTGELFF.